This T cell receptor (beta chain) was captured in a study of shared clonotypes between healthy human individuals. Generated by immunoSEQ multiplex PCR, the TCRdb table keeps only in-frame clones and is missing some. The data contain 2.3 million or so clones, approximately 93% of them singletons. Findings of the study overall: The study drew on few donors, limiting represented genetic and exposure-history diversity. Generation probabilities were higher for clonotypes shared across all four sorted-subset donors than for unshared ones.

CD45RA-negative memory and CD45RA+ naive subsets were split from the CD4+ cells. This clone appeared once. Its antigen is currently unknown. There are 15 residues in the CDR3. The V gene lost 3 bases and the J gene lost 4 bases, with 13 bases spanning the gap. CDR1 and CDR2 (germline): SEHNR, FQNEAQ (reference sequence). The clonotype originates from a man aged 18 to 30 in good health. Some clones in this sample may be carry-over from other donors' samples. The sequencing input was naive CD4+ T cells from PBMCs. The subset was: CD45RA+ positively selected. V is TRBV7-9 and J is TRBJ2-1; possible D gene TRBD1, 5 bases. The CDR3 DNA reads as TGTGCCAGCAGCTTTCCTAGGGGCCCGTACAATGAGCAGTTCTTC. Translation: CASSFPRGPYNEQFF.